This T cell receptor beta chain was sequenced in a study of blood T cells in healthy people across ages. Then a second PCR, running about 6 to 12 cycles, was carried out with a sample-barcoded 5' primer and a J-beta primer mix. Each CDR3 protein gets one entry after TCRdb re-called the 5' RACE reads with MiXCR. The repertoire holds about a million distinct CDR3 sequences, with less than 45% as singletons. In this sample, this clonotype turned up a few times. Researchers collected 9 to 10 milliliters of peripheral blood from every single donor. They isolated at least 6.5 million PBMCs from each sample. Sequenced material: blood. This TCR derives from a man younger than 35 in good health.

The CDR3 is CASPFLEAEKQNQPQHF. In DNA form, the CDR3 reads TGTGCCAGCCCCTTTCTAGAGGCGGAGAAGCAGAATCAGCCCCAGCATTTT. The chain links TRBV12-3 or TRBV12-4 to TRBJ1-5; no definite D call. Trimming took off 8 bases at V and 4 bases at J, with 24 bases between the two ends. The length of the CDR3 is 17 residues.